The 18 T cell receptor beta chains below come from one sample, sequenced in a study of T cells after yellow fever vaccination. TCRdb reanalysed the 5' RACE reads using MiXCR and keeps one entry per CDR3 protein. The top ten clones hold 15% to 20% of a sample with hundreds of thousands of distinct CDR3 sequences, around 8.1% of them seen once. This material consisted of PBMCs, taken about 41 days after the first yellow fever vaccination. The source of these receptors is a man in his late teens or twenties who received the YFV17D yellow fever vaccine.

This clonotype has only a few counts. The chain carries TRBV5-4 and TRBJ2-5, with 9 positions matching TRBD1. CDR3 length: 16 residues. V gave up 4 bases and J gave up 2 bases; unmatched junction bases: 9. Germline-derived CDR1 and CDR2 are SGHNT and YYREEE (reference sequence). CDR3 sequence reads: CASSKPGTGLQETQYF. CDR3 nucleotides: TGTGCCAGCAGCAAGCCCGGGACAGGGCTTCAAGAGACCCAGTACTTC.

The V and J genes are TRBV4-2 and TRBJ1-5, with 8 positions matching TRBD1. CDR3 length: 15 residues. The junction had 4 bases not matched to a gene; V was cut back by 0 bases and J by 6 bases. CDR1 and CDR2 from the germline V gene are LGHNA and YNFKEQ. CDR3 nucleotide sequence: TGTGCCAGCAGCCAAGACGGACAGGGAAGTCAGCCCCAGCATTTT. Amino acid sequence: CASSQDGQGSQPQHF.

In this sample, this clonotype turned up many times. The chain joins TRBV4-2 to TRBJ2-1; 8 bases agree with TRBD2. Germline V gene lookup returns CDR1 LGHNA and CDR2 YNFKEQ. The CDR3 has 16 amino acids. Trimming at V came to 2 bases and at J to 4 bases, leaving 7 bases not matched to a gene. The CDR3, as DNA: TGTGCCAGCAGCCAACGTGAGCGGGGGTCTTACAATGAGCAGTTCTTC. Translated, it gives CASSQRERGSYNEQFF.

J is TRBJ2-3 and V is TRBV27, with unresolved D. V gave up 7 bases and J gave up 6 bases, with 17 bases separating them. Germline loops: CDR1 MNHEY, CDR2 SMNVEV (reference sequence). The CDR3 extends over 14 amino acids. CDR3 protein: CASTLKVPWDTQYF. DNA for the CDR3: TGTGCCAGCACCTTGAAGGTCCCCTGGGATACGCAGTATTTT.

In its sample, this clonotype was seen a few times. This chain uses TRBV27 with TRBJ2-1; unclear D gene. CDR1 and CDR2 from the germline V gene are MNHEY and SMNVEV (reference sequence). The CDR3 consists of 12 residues. The germline V and J ends were trimmed by 6 bases and 9 bases, with 12 bases remaining between them. The CDR3 DNA reads as TGTGCCAGCAGAGTCCGGGCGAGTGAGCAGTTCTTC. Translated: CASRVRASEQFF.

The V gene is TRBV20-1, the J gene TRBJ1-2; the D is unclear. The CDR3 consists of 14 residues. The ends were cut back, 0 bases at V and 4 bases at J, with 12 bases in the middle. Germline V lookup: CDR1 DFQATT, CDR2 SNEGSKA (reference sequence). CDR3 nucleotides: TGCAGTGCTAGAGATCCAGGTGGCTTCTATGGCTACACCTTC. This sequence encodes CSARDPGGFYGYTF.

The genes are TRBV7-3 and TRBJ2-3; 9 positions match TRBD2. Germline CDR1 and CDR2: SGHTA and FQGTGA. The CDR3 has 16 residues. Germline trimming cut 2 bases from V and 4 bases from J; bases unmatched to any gene: 7. In nucleotides, the CDR3 is TGTGCCAGCAGCTTATCGGGCGGGGGGGTCGCAGATACGCAGTATTTT. Its protein product is CASSLSGGGVADTQYF. The variable domain in full, with the rest retrieved from reference TRBV7-3 and TRBJ2-3, is GAGVSQTPSNKVTEKGKYVELRCDPISGHTALYWYRQSLGQGPEFLIYFQGTGAADDSGLPNDRFFAVRPEGSVSTLKIQRTERGDSAVYLCASSLSGGGVADTQYFGPGTRLTVL.

This sequence joins TRBV28 and TRBJ2-5; 9 bases align to TRBD2. This CDR3 is built from 16 residues. Germline V CDR1 and CDR2: MDHEN, SYDVKM. The J segment lost 5 bases and the V segment lost 3 bases, leaving 10 bases of the junction unmatched. CDR3 residues: CASSFSAGGPLETQYF. The CDR3 bases are TGTGCCAGCAGTTTTTCCGCGGGGGGGCCTCTGGAGACCCAGTACTTC.

This clonotype appeared a few times. The V and J genes are TRBV18 and TRBJ2-5, with D maybe TRBD2 (6 bases). The CDR3 has 16 amino acids. V gave up 5 bases and J gave up 5 bases, with 21 bases separating them. Per germline, CDR1 KGHSH and CDR2 LQKENI. CDR3 sequence reads: CASSSLSGGAGETQYF. DNA of the CDR3: TGTGCCAGCTCAAGCCTGAGCGGCGGTGCGGGGGAGACCCAGTACTTC.

The chain uses TRBV12-3 or TRBV12-4 and TRBJ2-5; tentatively, D is TRBD1 or TRBD2 (6 bases each). The V end was cut by 4 bases, the J end by 9 bases, with 9 bases between. CDR3 size: 11 residues. CDR3 sequence (DNA): TGTGCCAGCAGTTCGAGGGGGGCCCAGTACTTC. Translating it yields CASSSRGAQYF.

The chain carries TRBV2 and TRBJ1-4; 8 positions match TRBD1. In germline, CDR1 is SNHLY, CDR2 FYNNEI. V was clipped by 7 bases and J by 4 bases; unmatched bases: 11. The CDR3 totals 16 residues. DNA of the CDR3: TGTGCCAGCACCAACCGGGACAGGTCCTTTAATGAAAAACTGTTTTTT. This gives the protein CASTNRDRSFNEKLFF.

This clonotype was observed a handful of times. The gene calls are TRBV6-1 and TRBJ1-4; 8 bases line up with TRBD1. V lost 8 bases, J lost 7 bases, and 9 bases stayed unmatched. The CDR3 is 14 amino acids. Germline V gives CDR1 MNHNS, CDR2 SASEGT. CDR3 nucleotides: TGTGCCAGCGGTCCACAGGGGGGAGGTGAAAAACTGTTTTTT. It encodes CASGPQGGGEKLFF.

This clonotype has ten or more counts. This rearrangement joins TRBV29-1 to TRBJ2-1; no clear D gene. Germline values: CDR1 SQVTM, CDR2 ANQGSEA. V was pared by 0 bases and J by 3 bases, with 6 bases between. This CDR3 contains 13 residues. The CDR3 bases are TGCAGCGTTGAAGAGGCCAGCTACAATGAGCAGTTCTTC. Its protein product is CSVEEASYNEQFF.

This chain links TRBV5-1 with TRBJ2-1; maybe TRBD2 (5 bases). Trimming shortened V by 0 bases and J by 6 bases, and 19 bases separated the two germline ends. This CDR3 comprises 17 residues. The germline gives CDR1 SGHRS, CDR2 YFSETQ. In DNA, the CDR3 is TGCGCCAGCAGCTTGGGAGCTAGCCTAGGGTCCCGCAATGAGCAGTTCTTC. Protein sequence: CASSLGASLGSRNEQFF.

This clonotype was found a few times. The chain employs TRBV5-1 and TRBJ2-1; 16 bases line up with TRBD2. The germline V gene has CDR1 SGHRS and CDR2 YFSETQ. V shed 3 bases and J 8 bases; nucleotides not matched to a gene: 5. The CDR3 length is 16 residues. The CDR3 DNA follows: TGCGCCAGCAGCTGGGCCGGGACTAGCGGGGGGGATGAGCAGTTCTTC. This gives the protein CASSWAGTSGGDEQFF.

This clonotype showed up many times. This chain uses TRBV12-3 or TRBV12-4 with TRBJ1-5; 12 nucleotides align to TRBD1. V was clipped by 6 bases and J by 2 bases; unmatched bases: 5. This CDR3 contains 16 residues. The CDR3 protein is CASRGQGARGNQPQHF. The CDR3 DNA follows: TGTGCCAGCAGGGGACAGGGGGCGCGTGGCAATCAGCCCCAGCATTTT.

The rearrangement joins TRBV18 to TRBJ2-3; TRBD2 matches 8 bases. CDR1 KGHSH and CDR2 LQKENI come from the germline V gene. J lost 6 bases, V lost 8 bases, and 10 bases had no gene match. The CDR3 has 14 amino acids. CDR3 residues: CASERGTTRDTQYF. The CDR3 DNA is TGTGCCAGCGAGCGGGGGACTACACGCGATACGCAGTATTTT.

This clonotype was detected only a few times. V usage is TRBV29-1 and J usage is TRBJ2-3; 12 bases match TRBD1. The CDR3 has 15 amino acids. Germline V lookup: CDR1 SQVTM, CDR2 ANQGSEA. With V trimmed by 6 bases and J by 4 bases, 8 bases remained unmatched. The CDR3 DNA sequence: TGCAGCGTCGGAGGGGGACAGGGGGCCCCAGATACGCAGTATTTT. It codes for CSVGGGQGAPDTQYF.